A selection of T cell receptor beta chains follows, all from one sample in a study of cytomegalovirus exposure and HLA in healthy donors. The repertoire was sequenced with immunoSEQ multiplex PCR; TCRdb's copy has only in-frame clones and lacks some. The sample has about 200,000 clones; less than 85% are singletons. Sequenced sample: PBMCs. The receptor set was obtained from a girl aged 10 to 17 in good health and CMV-seropositive. The CDR3 runs from the conserved cysteine through the conserved F or W. D genes are given only for firm matches. A row's size may be missing; if present it is once, few, many or a size class.

V	D	size	J	CDR3	DNA
TRBV6-1	TRBD2	once	TRBJ2-1	CASSGRGGYNEQFF	TGTGCCAGCAGTGGGCGGGGGGGCTACAATGAGCAGTTCTTC
TRBV7-8	TRBD2	-	TRBJ2-2	CASVPLVEAGGTNLELFF	TGTGCCAGCGTCCCCCTAGTTGAAGCGGGGGGGACCAACCTGGAGCTGTTTTTT
TRBV29-1	TRBD2	-	TRBJ2-5	CSVRLAGAQETQYF	TGCAGCGTGAGACTAGCGGGGGCCCAAGAGACCCAGTACTTC
TRBV30	TRBD1	-	TRBJ1-4	CAWSQDRVRTNEKLFF	TGTGCCTGGAGCCAGGACAGGGTACGAACTAATGAAAAACTGTTTTTT
TRBV5-4	-	-	TRBJ1-1	CASSLGPLNTEAFF	TGTGCCAGCAGCTTGGGTCCCTTAAACACTGAAGCTTTCTTT
TRBV19	TRBD1	-	TRBJ1-5	CASRDLTLGQSNQPQHF	TGTGCCAGTAGGGACTTAACTTTGGGACAGAGCAATCAGCCCCAGCATTTT
TRBV5-4	TRBD2	-	TRBJ2-1	CASSLSGGAGNEQFF	TGTGCCAGCAGCTTGTCGGGGGGGGCCGGTAATGAGCAGTTCTTC
TRBV2	TRBD1	-	TRBJ1-2	CASSGTGAGYTF	TGTGCCAGCAGCGGGACAGGGGCTGGCTACACCTTC
TRBV5-1	TRBD1	-	TRBJ1-2	CASSFQDRDNYGYTF	TGCGCCAGCAGCTTCCAGGACAGGGATAACTATGGCTACACCTTC
TRBV15	TRBD2	-	TRBJ2-1	CATSRVGLAGVREQFF	TGTGCCACCAGCAGAGTGGGACTAGCGGGGGTGCGGGAGCAGTTCTTC
TRBV5-1	-	-	TRBJ1-1	CASSVRTGMNTEAFF	TGCGCCAGCAGCGTACGGACCGGGATGAACACTGAAGCTTTCTTT
TRBV6-5	-	-	TRBJ2-7	CASSYSIGYEQYF	TGTGCCAGCAGTTACTCGATCGGCTACGAGCAGTACTTC
TRBV15	TRBD1	-	TRBJ2-7	CATRPGTGSYEQYF	TGTGCCACTAGGCCCGGGACAGGGTCCTACGAGCAGTACTTC
TRBV6-1	TRBD2	-	TRBJ2-1	CAGGGGGDVYNEQFF	TGTGCCGGGGGGGGTGGCGGGGACGTTTACAATGAGCAGTTCTTC
TRBV13	-	few	TRBJ1-3	CASSLAGLRNTIYF	TGTGCCAGCAGCTTGGCGGGTTTGAGAAACACCATATATTTT
TRBV27	TRBD1	few	TRBJ1-6	CASSRTLRQGEFKSSPLHF	TGTGCCAGCAGTAGAACTTTGAGACAGGGTGAGTTTAAGTCTTCACCCCTCCACTTT
TRBV7-9	TRBD1	-	TRBJ1-1	CASSQGGEPDGEAFF	TGTGCCAGCAGCCAGGGGGGAGAACCTGACGGTGAAGCTTTCTTT
TRBV5-1	-	-	TRBJ2-5	CASSPPGSGTQYF	TGCGCCAGCAGCCCCCCGGGTAGCGGGACCCAGTACTTC
TRBV7-2	-	-	TRBJ2-2	CASSLRWLGGTGELFF	TGTGCCAGCAGCTTAAGGTGGCTAGGGGGTACCGGGGAGCTGTTTTTT
TRBV5-1	TRBD1	few	TRBJ1-2	CASSLFQGADYGYTF	TGCGCCAGCAGCTTATTCCAGGGGGCGGACTATGGCTACACCTTC
TRBV7-2	-	-	TRBJ2-1	CASSPAAGILDPYNEQFF	TGTGCCAGCAGCCCCGCGGCGGGAATCCTTGACCCCTACAATGAGCAGTTCTTC
TRBV5-6	TRBD1	-	TRBJ1-6	CASGITTGIRSPLHF	TGTGCCAGCGGAATCACGACAGGGATAAGGTCACCCCTCCACTTT
TRBV2	-	-	TRBJ2-5	CASGGAGETQYF	TGTGCCAGCGGGGGGGCGGGAGAGACCCAGTACTTC
TRBV7-9	TRBD1	once	TRBJ1-3	CASSLWGQGGGKAGNTIYF	TGTGCCAGCAGCTTATGGGGACAGGGAGGTGGGAAAGCTGGAAACACCATATATTTT
TRBV15	TRBD2	-	TRBJ2-5	CATSRELAGGETQYF	TGTGCCACCAGCAGAGAACTAGCGGGGGGCGAGACCCAGTACTTC
TRBV7-2	TRBD2	-	TRBJ2-1	CASSPRPLSGGASDEQFF	TGTGCCAGCAGCCCCAGACCCCTTAGCGGGGGGGCTAGCGATGAGCAGTTCTTC
TRBV4-3	TRBD1	-	TRBJ2-1	CASSQITLTGAGGENEQFF	TGCGCCAGCAGCCAAATCACACTCACAGGGGCCGGAGGTGAGAATGAGCAGTTCTTC
TRBV5-5	-	few	TRBJ1-5	CASSLASPNLNQPQHF	TGTGCCAGCAGCTTGGCCTCGCCTAATTTGAATCAGCCCCAGCATTTT
TRBV2	-	-	TRBJ2-5	CASSEIRETQYF	TGTGCCAGCAGTGAAATTCGTGAGACCCAGTACTTC
TRBV4-3	-	-	TRBJ1-2	CASSQTTDTPYGYTF	TGCGCCAGCAGCCAGACGACAGATACTCCCTATGGCTACACCTTC
TRBV5-1	TRBD1	-	TRBJ1-1	CASSSGTGGFSTEAFF	TGCGCCAGCAGCTCCGGGACAGGGGGTTTCAGCACTGAAGCTTTCTTT
TRBV14	-	-	TRBJ2-2	CASSQETATGGFRFTGELFF	TGTGCCAGCAGCCAAGAAACCGCGACAGGTGGCTTTCGGTTCACCGGGGAGCTGTTTTTT
TRBV11-2	-	-	TRBJ2-7	CASSVWGPRDEQYF	TGTGCCAGCAGCGTATGGGGCCCCCGGGACGAGCAGTACTTC
TRBV11-3	TRBD1	-	TRBJ2-7	CASSLVSLWDRTYEQYF	TGTGCCAGCAGCTTAGTGTCTTTATGGGACAGGACCTACGAGCAGTACTTC
TRBV19	-	-	TRBJ1-1	CASSQGKNTEAFF	TGTGCCAGTAGCCAGGGAAAAAACACTGAAGCTTTCTTT
TRBV19	TRBD2	-	TRBJ2-3	CASSTSGGSRDTQYF	TGTGCCAGTAGTACTAGCGGGGGGAGTCGAGATACGCAGTATTTT
TRBV6-1	-	-	TRBJ2-3	CASSLGLAFTDTQYF	TGTGCCAGCAGTCTCGGCCTAGCGTTCACAGATACGCAGTATTTT
TRBV12-2	-	-	TRBJ1-4	CASRLTGGSEKLFF	TGTGCAAGTCGCTTAACAGGGGGTAGCGAAAAACTGTTTTTT
TRBV6-1	TRBD1	once	TRBJ2-1	CASSPGTGQFF	TGTGCCAGCAGTCCCGGGACAGGGCAGTTCTTC
TRBV13	-	-	TRBJ1-3	CASSPLAPMASGNTIYF	TGTGCCAGCAGCCCCTTAGCCCCCATGGCGTCTGGAAACACCATATATTTT
TRBV2	TRBD1	few	TRBJ2-5	CASSKETGGKTQYF	TGTGCCAGCTCAAAGGAGACAGGGGGGAAGACCCAGTACTTC
TRBV10-3	-	-	TRBJ1-2	CAISERGYYGYTF	TGTGCCATCAGTGAACGGGGATACTATGGCTACACCTTC
TRBV9	-	-	TRBJ1-6	CASSVRLDF	TGTGCCAGCAGCGTGAGGCTGGACTTT
TRBV11-2	TRBD1	-	TRBJ2-5	CASTKQFRDRQETQYF	TGTGCCAGCACCAAACAGTTCCGGGACAGGCAAGAGACCCAGTACTTC
TRBV7-2	TRBD2	-	TRBJ2-7	CASSQGGGSYEQYF	TGTGCCAGCTCACAGGGCGGGGGGTCCTACGAGCAGTACTTC
TRBV6-5	TRBD1	few	TRBJ1-1	CASSGTVNTEAFF	TGTGCCAGCAGCGGGACAGTTAACACTGAAGCTTTCTTT
TRBV7-8	-	few	TRBJ2-3	CASSLTPLTDTQYF	TGTGCCAGCTCCCTGACACCCCTCACAGATACGCAGTATTTT
TRBV4-3	TRBD1	-	TRBJ2-7	CASSQDRGTGIYEQYF	TGCGCCAGCAGCCAAGATCGTGGGACAGGGATCTACGAGCAGTACTTC
TRBV9	-	few	TRBJ1-1	CASSVGVDTEAFF	TGTGCCAGCAGCGTAGGTGTAGACACTGAAGCTTTCTTT
TRBV6-6	TRBD1	-	TRBJ2-5	CASSPGQAVRKETQYF	TGTGCCAGCAGCCCGGGACAGGCAGTACGTAAAGAGACCCAGTACTTC
TRBV6-1	-	-	TRBJ2-5	CASKKGGETQYF	TGTGCCAGCAAAAAAGGCGGGGAGACCCAGTACTTC
TRBV4-1	-	-	TRBJ1-2	CASSQGSRDYGYTF	TGCGCCAGCAGCCAAGGGAGCAGGGACTATGGCTACACCTTC
TRBV19	TRBD1	-	TRBJ1-6	CASSLTGADNSPLHF	TGTGCCAGTAGTCTGACAGGGGCGGATAATTCACCCCTCCACTTT
TRBV7-2	-	-	TRBJ2-7	CASSKVRDYEQYF	TGTGCCAGCAGCAAAGTTCGGGACTACGAGCAGTACTTC
TRBV5-5	-	-	TRBJ2-7	CASSPGYERSYEQYF	TGTGCCAGCAGCCCAGGGTACGAACGATCCTACGAGCAGTACTTC